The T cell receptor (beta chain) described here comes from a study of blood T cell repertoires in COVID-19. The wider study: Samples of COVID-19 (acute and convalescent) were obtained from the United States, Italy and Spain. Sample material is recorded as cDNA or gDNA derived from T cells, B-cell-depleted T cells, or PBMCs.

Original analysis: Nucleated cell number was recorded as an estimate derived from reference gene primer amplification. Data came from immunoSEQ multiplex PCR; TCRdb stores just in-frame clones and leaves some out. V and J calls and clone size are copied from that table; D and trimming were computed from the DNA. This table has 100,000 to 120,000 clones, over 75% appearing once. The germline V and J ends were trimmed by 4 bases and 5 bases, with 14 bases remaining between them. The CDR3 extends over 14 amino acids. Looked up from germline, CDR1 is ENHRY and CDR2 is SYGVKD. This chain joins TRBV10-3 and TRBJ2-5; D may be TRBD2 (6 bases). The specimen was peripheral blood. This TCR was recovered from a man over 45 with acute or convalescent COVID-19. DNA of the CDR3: TGTGCCATCAGTGGGGCGGAGGGGCGGGAGACCCAGTACTTC. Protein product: CAISGAEGRETQYF.